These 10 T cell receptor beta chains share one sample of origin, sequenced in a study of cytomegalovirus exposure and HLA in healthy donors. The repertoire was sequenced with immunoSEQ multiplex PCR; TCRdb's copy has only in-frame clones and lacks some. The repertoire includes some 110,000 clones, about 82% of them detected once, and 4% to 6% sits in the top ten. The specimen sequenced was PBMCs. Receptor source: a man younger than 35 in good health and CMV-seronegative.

CDR3 DNA sequence: TGTGCCAGCAGCCAAGCTTTAGCGGGGACTTACAATGAGCAGTTCTTC. It yields the protein CASSQALAGTYNEQFF. This chain joins TRBV4-2 and TRBJ2-1; 8 positions match TRBD2. Germline-derived CDR1 and CDR2 are LGHNA and YNFKEQ. This CDR3 region has 16 residues. The V and J ends lost 1 base and 4 bases, in that order; junction bases with no gene match: 6.

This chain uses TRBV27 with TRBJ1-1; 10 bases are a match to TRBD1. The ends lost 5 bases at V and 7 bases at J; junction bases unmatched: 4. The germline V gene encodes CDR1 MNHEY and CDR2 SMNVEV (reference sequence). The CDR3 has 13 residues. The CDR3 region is CASSLRTGGEAFF. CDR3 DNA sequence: TGTGCCAGCAGTCTACGGACAGGGGGTGAAGCTTTCTTT.

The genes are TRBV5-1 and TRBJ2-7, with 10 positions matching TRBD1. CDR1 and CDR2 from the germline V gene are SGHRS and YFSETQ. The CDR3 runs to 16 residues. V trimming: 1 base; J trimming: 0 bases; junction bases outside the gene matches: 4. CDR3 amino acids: CASSLSGQGSSYEQYF. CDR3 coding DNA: TGCGCCAGCAGCTTGTCGGGACAGGGGAGCTCCTACGAGCAGTACTTC.

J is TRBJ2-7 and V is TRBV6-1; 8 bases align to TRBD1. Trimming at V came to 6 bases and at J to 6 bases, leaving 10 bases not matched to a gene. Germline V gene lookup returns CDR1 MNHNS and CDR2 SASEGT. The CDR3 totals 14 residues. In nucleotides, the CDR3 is TGTGCCAGCAGGTCAACAGGGGGGTCGGGCGAGCAGTACTTC. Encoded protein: CASRSTGGSGEQYF.

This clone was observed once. CDR3 residues: CASSLGTGDGYTF. CDR3 DNA: TGTGCCAGCAGCTTAGGGACAGGGGATGGCTACACCTTC. The V call is TRBV7-2, the J call TRBJ1-2; 9 bases are shared with TRBD1. The CDR3 spans 13 residues. In germline, CDR1 is SGHTA, CDR2 FQGNSA. V gave up 1 base and J gave up 6 bases; unmatched junction bases: 0.

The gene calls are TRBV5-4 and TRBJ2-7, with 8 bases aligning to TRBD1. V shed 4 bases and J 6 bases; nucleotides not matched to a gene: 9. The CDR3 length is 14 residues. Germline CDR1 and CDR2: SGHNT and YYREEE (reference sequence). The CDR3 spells CASSPRTGNREQYF. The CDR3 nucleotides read TGTGCCAGCAGCCCACGGACAGGGAACCGCGAGCAGTACTTC.

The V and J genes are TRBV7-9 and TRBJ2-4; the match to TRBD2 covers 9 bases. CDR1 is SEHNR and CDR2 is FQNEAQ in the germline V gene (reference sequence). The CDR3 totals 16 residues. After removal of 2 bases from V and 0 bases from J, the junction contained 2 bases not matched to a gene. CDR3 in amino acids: CASSLIAGVAKNIQYF. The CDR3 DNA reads TGTGCCAGCAGCTTAATAGCGGGAGTAGCCAAAAACATTCAGTACTTC. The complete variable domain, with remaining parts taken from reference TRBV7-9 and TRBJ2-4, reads DTGVSQNPRHKITKRGQNVTFRCDPISEHNRLYWYRQTLGQGPEFLTYFQNEAQLEKSRLLSDRFSAERPKGSFSTLEIQRTEQGDSAMYLCASSLIAGVAKNIQYFGAGTRLSVL.

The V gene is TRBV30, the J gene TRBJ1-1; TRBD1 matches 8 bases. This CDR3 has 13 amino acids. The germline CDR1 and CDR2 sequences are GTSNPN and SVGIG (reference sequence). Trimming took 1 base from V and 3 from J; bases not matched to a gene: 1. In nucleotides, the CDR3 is TGTGCCTGGAGTGGACAGGGGTACACTGAAGCTTTCTTT. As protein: CAWSGQGYTEAFF.

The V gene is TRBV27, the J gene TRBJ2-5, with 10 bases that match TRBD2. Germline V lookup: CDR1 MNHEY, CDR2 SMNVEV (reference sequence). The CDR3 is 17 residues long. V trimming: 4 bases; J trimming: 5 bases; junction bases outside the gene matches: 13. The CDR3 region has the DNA TGTGCCAGCAGTTCCTTCTTAGCGGGGGGCGAGATGGAGACCCAGTACTTC. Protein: CASSSFLAGGEMETQYF.

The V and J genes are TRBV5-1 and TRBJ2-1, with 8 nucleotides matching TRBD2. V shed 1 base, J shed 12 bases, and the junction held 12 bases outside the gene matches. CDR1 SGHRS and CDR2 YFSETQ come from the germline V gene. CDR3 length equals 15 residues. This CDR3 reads CASSLFTSGDKGQFF. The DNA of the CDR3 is TGCGCCAGCAGCTTGTTTACTAGCGGCGATAAGGGGCAGTTCTTC.